This TCR beta chain was identified during a study of Ad26.COV2.S vaccination and SARS-CoV-2 variants. The sample's treatment: some 20 received Ad26.COV2.S at low or high dose, single or two shots; 5 received placebo; per-sample allocation not given. The investigators took samples on day 63 after the first vaccine or placebo injection. Data came from immunoSEQ multiplex PCR; TCRdb stores just in-frame clones and leaves some out. The profile shows around 400,000 clones, over 75% of them singletons. This sample comprised peripheral blood, obtained in a trial of Ad26.COV2.S vaccine versus placebo. The origin of this receptor is a person aged 18-60 years who received the Ad26.COV2.S COVID-19 vaccine or a placebo.

The CDR3 here is CASSLGDRGGGYTF. In DNA form, the CDR3 reads TGTGCCAGCAGCTTGGGGGACAGGGGAGGTGGCTACACCTTC. The V gene is TRBV5-5, the J gene TRBJ1-2; 10 bases match TRBD1. Unmatched junction bases numbered 3, after V lost 0 bases and J lost 7 bases. There are 14 residues in the CDR3. Looked up from germline, CDR1 is SGHKS and CDR2 is YYEKEE (reference sequence).